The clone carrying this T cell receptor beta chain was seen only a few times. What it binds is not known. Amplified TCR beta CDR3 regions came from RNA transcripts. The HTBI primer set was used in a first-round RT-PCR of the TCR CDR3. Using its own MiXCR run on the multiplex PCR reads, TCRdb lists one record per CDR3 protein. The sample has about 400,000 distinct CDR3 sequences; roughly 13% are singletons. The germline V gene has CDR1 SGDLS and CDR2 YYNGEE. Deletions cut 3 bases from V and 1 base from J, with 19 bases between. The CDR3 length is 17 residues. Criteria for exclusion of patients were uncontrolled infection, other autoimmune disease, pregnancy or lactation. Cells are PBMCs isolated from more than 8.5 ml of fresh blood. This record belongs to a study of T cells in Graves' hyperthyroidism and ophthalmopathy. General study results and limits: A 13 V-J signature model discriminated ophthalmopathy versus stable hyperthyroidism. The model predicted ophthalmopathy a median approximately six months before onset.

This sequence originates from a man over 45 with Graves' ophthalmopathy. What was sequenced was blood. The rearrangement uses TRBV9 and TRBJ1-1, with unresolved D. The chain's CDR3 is CASSGGLDILPNTEAFF. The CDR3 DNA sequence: TGTGCCAGCAGCGGGGGTTTAGACATCCTCCCGAACACTGAAGCTTTCTTT.